These 9 T cell receptor beta chains were sequenced from one sample in a study of blood T cell repertoires in COVID-19. Using immunoSEQ multiplex PCR, the repertoire was profiled, and TCRdb retains in-frame clones only, with some absent. The repertoire holds some 350,000 clones, with about 90% as singletons. Source material: peripheral blood. These receptors were taken from a woman under 30 who had recovered from COVID-19.

A single count supports this clone. This chain joins TRBV20-1 and TRBJ2-3, with no clear D. Trimming left V 3 bases short and J 0 bases short, with 10 bases between. The CDR3 spans 14 residues. The germline CDR1 and CDR2 sequences are DFQATT and SNEGSKA (reference sequence). The CDR3 nucleotides are TGCAGTGCTAGTGATTCTAGAAGCACAGATACGCAGTATTTT. Translated, it gives CSASDSRSTDTQYF.

J is TRBJ1-5 and V is TRBV5-1, with 7 bases that match TRBD1. The CDR3 has 16 amino acids. With 4 bases clipped from V and 7 bases from J, the junction kept 14 bases outside the gene matches. CDR1 SGHRS and CDR2 YFSETQ come from the germline V gene. The CDR3 here is CASSKEPKGAVQPQHF. The DNA for the CDR3 is TGCGCCAGCAGCAAGGAACCGAAGGGGGCGGTGCAGCCCCAGCATTTT.

The table lists this clone with a few counts. The chain is built from TRBV30 and TRBJ1-2; 7 bases agree with TRBD1. V was pared by 7 bases and J by 5 bases, with 10 bases of the junction left unmatched. Germline V gene lookup returns CDR1 GTSNPN and CDR2 SVGIG (reference sequence). The CDR3 runs 13 residues. CDR3 nucleotides: TGTGCCTTTTCCGGGGACAGCGTTTATGGCTACACCTTC. This encodes CAFSGDSVYGYTF.

The chain couples TRBV19 to TRBJ1-1; D perhaps matches TRBD1 (6 bases). There are 14 residues in the CDR3. Germline lookup yields CDR1 LNHDA and CDR2 SQIVND (reference sequence). V lost 0 bases and J lost 6, with 11 bases in between. The CDR3 DNA follows: TGTGCCAGTAGTATAGAGGGGGCGGGTGCTGAAGCTTTCTTT. Amino acid sequence: CASSIEGAGAEAFF.

The V gene is TRBV5-1, the J gene TRBJ2-1; weak D call: TRBD1 (6 bases). The V gene's germline CDR1 is SGHRS and CDR2 YFSETQ. This CDR3 region has 15 residues. V was clipped by 1 base and J by 7 bases, with 15 bases between them. DNA for the CDR3: TGCGCCAGCAGCTTGATGGACAGCGGATTGAATGAGCAGTTCTTC. Amino acid sequence: CASSLMDSGLNEQFF.

V and J are TRBV12-3 or TRBV12-4 and TRBJ2-1; 8 bases match TRBD2. Trimming took 8 bases from V and 1 from J; bases not matched to a gene: 1. This CDR3 is built from 13 residues. The CDR3 region is CASLAGSYNEQFF. Here the CDR3 DNA reads TGTGCCAGCTTAGCGGGGTCCTACAATGAGCAGTTCTTC.

The rearrangement joins TRBV7-2 to TRBJ1-2; possible D gene TRBD1, 6 bases. Trimming removed 1 base from V and 8 bases from J, with 14 bases in between. There are 14 residues in the CDR3. The germline V gene has CDR1 SGHTA and CDR2 FQGNSA. In DNA, the CDR3 is TGTGCCAGCAGCTTAGTGTGGACAGCGTCCGGCTACACCTTC. The encoded protein is CASSLVWTASGYTF.

CDR3 protein: CASSGLAGSNEQFF. CDR3 coding DNA: TGTGCCAGCAGTGGTCTAGCGGGATCCAATGAGCAGTTCTTC. The chain recombines TRBV2 with TRBJ2-1, with 9 bases fitting TRBD2. The V gene's germline CDR1 is SNHLY and CDR2 FYNNEI. Trimming cost V 4 bases and J 6 bases; bases outside gene matches: 4. CDR3 length: 14 amino acids.

The chain has TRBV19 and TRBJ2-5; perhaps TRBD1 as D (6 bases). V gave up 4 bases and J gave up 1 base, with 13 bases separating them. Germline assignment: CDR1 LNHDA and CDR2 SQIVND (reference sequence). CDR3 length: 15 amino acids. This CDR3 reads CASSTLQGIQETQYF. The CDR3 coding sequence is TGTGCCAGTAGTACCTTACAGGGTATCCAAGAGACCCAGTACTTC.